This T cell receptor beta chain is from a study of identical twins (dated by TCRdb to about 2016). For the wider study: The study deep-sequenced TCR alpha and beta repertoires from monozygotic twins, unrelated adults of various ages and cord blood to test whether fetal clonotypes persist. To rule out contamination, replicate twin experiments were performed at different times with different library preparation protocols.

Receptor libraries were prepared by 5' RACE. Instrument on record: Illumina HiSeq 2000. Template switching introduced a universal primer binding site; the final cDNA contained a unique molecular identifier, enabling accurate counting of TCR cDNA molecules. Specific primers in the conserved constant-segment region were used to synthesize first-strand cDNA for TCR alpha and beta chains. To control for contamination, every cDNA library was double barcoded, receiving both a SMART-Mk sample barcode and Illumina barcodes. TruSeq adapter sequences, together with Illumina sample barcodes, were added in two successive PCR steps. Sequencing of the TCR alpha and beta cDNA libraries was done on the Illumina HiSeq platform using custom primers. Under the source paper's analysis protocol: Raw reads were processed with MiGEC to extract unique molecular identifiers, and MiXCR was used to determine CDR3 positions. Recombination models were inferred per individual with the repgenHMM and IGoR tools using an EM algorithm. The tcR package in R was used for shared clonotype analysis, with sharing normalized by the product of cloneset sizes. To study raw recombination without the effects of thymic and clonal selection, out-of-frame nonproductive sequences were analyzed. TCRdb reprocessing: public reads trimmed at Q25 with fastp, clones called with MiXCR, in-frame beta chains kept. Each record represents a unique CDR3 protein, reported with the most common genes and DNA among its rows. The V and J calls follow TCRdb's processing rather than the paper's. In all, the sample holds about 530,000 distinct CDR3 sequences, and about a fifth of those were seen once. The biggest ten clones account for 0.48% of the sample.

This clonotype showed up just a few times. There is no known antigen for this receptor. There are no base qualities to consult, and no much larger clone falls within one base. Every donor in the study was a healthy Caucasian. Three pairs of female monozygotic twins, all aged about 18 to 30 years, were included in the twin cohort. Positive isolation kits from Invitrogen were used to isolate the CD4+ and CD8+ T cell populations. The full study reports these points: Compared with coincidental sharing between unrelated individuals, out-of-frame TCR alpha sequences shared between twins showed an excess of sequences with low generation probability. Because the same donors could not be followed over many years, conclusions were based on cross-sectional statistical analysis. A weaker excess of twin sharing was found in beta out-of-frame sequences because the signal-to-noise ratio was lowered by fewer shared sequences. Zero-insertion analyses could be partly confounded by invariant T cells such as MAIT and iNKT, though diverse VJ usage argued against such confounding for most clonotypes. Recombination models systematically underestimated out-of-frame TCR alpha sharing in monozygotic twins but agreed with sharing between unrelated individuals. Abundant cord blood beta clonotypes carried fewer insertions; young adult naive repertoires showed a weaker similar trend, while memory repertoires showed none.

This sample was also put to use in a study of yellow fever vaccine responses in identical twins. The second study reports: The authors reported that the T cell response to vaccination in identical twins appeared partly convergent and partly personalized. Focusing on identical twins, the study followed the T cell clones that responded to the vaccine, and did so with precision.

Sequencing used CD4+ T cells sorted from blood. This TCR derives from a young woman in good health.

The DNA is as follows: TGCGCCAGCAGCCCGGGACAGGTATCCGGTGAAGCTTTCTTT. It codes for CASSPGQVSGEAFF. This sequence uses TRBV5-1 and TRBJ1-1; 8 middle bases align to TRBD1. According to the germline V gene, CDR1 reads SGHRS and CDR2 reads YFSETQ. The CDR3 covers 14 residues, taking in both the cysteine and the phenylalanine. Left in the record is the CDR3 DNA by itself, 42 bases read in frame from the first base. V is pruned by 4 bases and J by 7 bases, leaving 9 bases of the junction without a gene match.